The sequence of this T cell receptor (beta chain) was determined in a study of ipilimumab plus nivolumab after autologous stem cell transplantation. Across the study: The DLBCL cohort had primary refractory and relapsed disease, with 18-month progression-free survival of about 82% and 31%.

Ipilimumab, 1 mg/kg, started 14 to 28 days after autologous transplant. V was pared by 2 bases and J by 7 bases, with 20 bases between. Germline CDR1 and CDR2: GTSNPN and SVGIG (reference sequence). The CDR3 totals 15 residues. Turning to this clone: No antigen is known for it.

This table comes from immunoSEQ multiplex PCR, and its TCRdb copy is limited to in-frame clones, with some not included. The sample lists tens of thousands of clones; 75% to 85% were seen once. Study-level results: TCR repertoire, Treg phenotype and gut microbiota reportedly support more study of this approach.

Sequencing used PBMCs, obtained in a trial of ipilimumab plus nivolumab as post-transplant consolidation. This TCR came from a male donor with diffuse large B-cell lymphoma. This chain joins TRBV30 and TRBJ2-5, with D perhaps assigned TRBD1 or TRBD2 (5 bases each). This CDR3 reads CAWSPRAAGGGTQYF. In DNA, the CDR3 is TGTGCCTGGAGTCCCAGGGCGGCGGGTGGAGGGACCCAGTACTTC.